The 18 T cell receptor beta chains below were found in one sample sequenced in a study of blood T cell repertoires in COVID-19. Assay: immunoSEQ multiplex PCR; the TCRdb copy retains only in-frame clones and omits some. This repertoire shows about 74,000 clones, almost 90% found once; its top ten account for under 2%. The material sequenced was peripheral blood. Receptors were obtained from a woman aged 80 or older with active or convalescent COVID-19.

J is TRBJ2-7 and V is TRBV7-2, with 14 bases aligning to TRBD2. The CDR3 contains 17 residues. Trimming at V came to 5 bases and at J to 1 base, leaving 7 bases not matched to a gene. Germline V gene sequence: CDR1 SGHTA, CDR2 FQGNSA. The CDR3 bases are TGTGCCAGCAGCAGGACTAGCGGGGGGTCGAGTTCCTACGAGCAGTACTTC. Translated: CASSRTSGGSSSYEQYF.

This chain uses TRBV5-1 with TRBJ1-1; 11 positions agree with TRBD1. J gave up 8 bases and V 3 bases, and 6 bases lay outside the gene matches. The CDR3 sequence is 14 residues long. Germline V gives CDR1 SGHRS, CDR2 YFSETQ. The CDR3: CASSWDRGVGEAFF. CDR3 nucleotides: TGCGCCAGCAGCTGGGACAGGGGGGTTGGAGAAGCTTTCTTT.

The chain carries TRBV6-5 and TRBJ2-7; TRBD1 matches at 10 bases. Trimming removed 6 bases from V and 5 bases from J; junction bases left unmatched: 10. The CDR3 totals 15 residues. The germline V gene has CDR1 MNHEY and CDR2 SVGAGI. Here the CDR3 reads CASSPRKGQGNEQYF. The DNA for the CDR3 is TGTGCCAGCAGCCCGAGAAAGGGACAGGGGAACGAGCAGTACTTC.

The CDR3 sequence is CASSFGVQETQYF. The CDR3, as DNA: TGTGCCAGCAGTTTCGGGGTTCAGGAGACCCAGTACTTC. The chain is built from TRBV12-3 or TRBV12-4 and TRBJ2-5, with D perhaps TRBD2 (5 bases). V was shortened by 3 bases and J by 5 bases, with 10 bases between the two germline ends. CDR3 size: 13 residues.

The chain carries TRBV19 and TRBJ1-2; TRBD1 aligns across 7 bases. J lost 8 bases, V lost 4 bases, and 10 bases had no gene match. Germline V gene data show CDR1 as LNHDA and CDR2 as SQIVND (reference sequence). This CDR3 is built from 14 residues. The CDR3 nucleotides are TGTGCCAGTAGTACCCCGACAGGGAAGGAGGGCTACACCTTC. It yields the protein CASSTPTGKEGYTF.

The CDR3 spells CASSEVSAGEETQYF. In DNA, the CDR3 is TGTGCCAGCAGTGAAGTGTCGGCGGGGGAGGAGACCCAGTACTTC. The chain uses TRBV6-1 and TRBJ2-5; 7 bases agree with TRBD2. V was pared by 1 base and J by 5 bases, with 7 bases of the junction left unmatched. CDR3 length: 15 residues. Germline V CDR1 and CDR2: MNHNS, SASEGT.

The CDR3 loop reads CASSQATLGQVRNYGYTF. For the CDR3, the DNA is TGCGCCAGCAGCCAAGCCACCCTGGGACAGGTGAGGAACTATGGCTACACCTTC. The V call is TRBV4-3, the J call TRBJ1-2; 8 positions agree with TRBD1. The CDR3 sequence is 18 residues long. Per germline, CDR1 LGHNA and CDR2 YSLEER. V gave up 1 base and J gave up 2 bases; unmatched junction bases: 12.

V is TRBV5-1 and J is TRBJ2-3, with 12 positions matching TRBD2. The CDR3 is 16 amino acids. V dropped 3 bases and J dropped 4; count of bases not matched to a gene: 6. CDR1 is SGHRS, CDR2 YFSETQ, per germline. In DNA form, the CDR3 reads TGCGCCAGCAGCTCAAGACTAGCGGGAGACTCAGATACGCAGTATTTT. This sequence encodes CASSSRLAGDSDTQYF. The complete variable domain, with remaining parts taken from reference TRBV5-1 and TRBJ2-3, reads KAGVTQTPRYLIKTRGQQVTLSCSPISGHRSVSWYQQTPGQGLQFLFEYFSETQRNKGNFPGRFSGRQFSNSRSEMNVSTLELGDSALYLCASSSRLAGDSDTQYFGPGTRLTVL.

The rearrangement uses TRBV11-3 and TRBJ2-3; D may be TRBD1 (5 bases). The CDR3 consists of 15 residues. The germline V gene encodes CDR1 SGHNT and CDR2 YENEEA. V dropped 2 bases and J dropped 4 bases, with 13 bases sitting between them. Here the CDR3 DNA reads TGTGCCAGCAGCTTAAAGTGGCAGGGCGCAGATACGCAGTATTTT. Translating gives CASSLKWQGADTQYF.

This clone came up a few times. CDR3 coding DNA: TGTGCCAGCAGATACGGACAGGTTCTCCAGCCCCAGCATTTT. This encodes CASRYGQVLQPQHF. This sequence joins TRBV6-2 or TRBV6-3 and TRBJ1-5, with 7 bases matching TRBD1. This CDR3 contains 14 residues. Germline V gives CDR1 MNHEY, CDR2 SVGEGT. The V segment lost 6 bases and the J segment 7 bases; nucleotides outside the gene matches: 9.

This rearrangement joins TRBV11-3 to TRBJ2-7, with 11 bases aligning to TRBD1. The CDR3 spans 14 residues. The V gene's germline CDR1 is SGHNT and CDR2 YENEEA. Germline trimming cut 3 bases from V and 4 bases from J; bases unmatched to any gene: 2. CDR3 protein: CASSFRDRGYEQYF. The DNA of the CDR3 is TGTGCCAGCAGCTTCCGGGACAGGGGGTACGAGCAGTACTTC. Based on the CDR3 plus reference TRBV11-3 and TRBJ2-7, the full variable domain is EAGVVQSPRYKIIEKKQPVAFWCNPISGHNTLYWYLQNLGQGPELLIRYENEEAVDDSQLPKDRFSAERLKGVDSTLKIQPAELGDSAVYLCASSFRDRGYEQYFGPGTRLTVT.

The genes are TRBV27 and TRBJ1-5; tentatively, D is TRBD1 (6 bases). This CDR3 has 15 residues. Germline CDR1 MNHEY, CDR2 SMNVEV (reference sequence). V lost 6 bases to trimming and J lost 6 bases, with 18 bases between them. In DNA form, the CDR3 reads TGTGCCAGCAGACGCACCCGACAGGTATCTCAGCCCCAGCATTTT. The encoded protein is CASRRTRQVSQPQHF.

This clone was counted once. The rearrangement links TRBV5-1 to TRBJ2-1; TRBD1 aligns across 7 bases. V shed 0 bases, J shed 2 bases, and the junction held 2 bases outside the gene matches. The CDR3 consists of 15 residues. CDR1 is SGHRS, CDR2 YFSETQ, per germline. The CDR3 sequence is CASSLAQGAYNEQFF. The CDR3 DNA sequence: TGCGCCAGCAGCTTGGCCCAGGGGGCCTACAATGAGCAGTTCTTC.

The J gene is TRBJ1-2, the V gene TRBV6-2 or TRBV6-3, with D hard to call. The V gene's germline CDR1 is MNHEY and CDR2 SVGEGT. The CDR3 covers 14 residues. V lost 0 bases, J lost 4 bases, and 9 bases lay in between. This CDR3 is CASSYSYPGYGYTF. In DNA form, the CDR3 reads TGTGCCAGCAGTTACTCGTATCCCGGCTATGGCTACACCTTC.

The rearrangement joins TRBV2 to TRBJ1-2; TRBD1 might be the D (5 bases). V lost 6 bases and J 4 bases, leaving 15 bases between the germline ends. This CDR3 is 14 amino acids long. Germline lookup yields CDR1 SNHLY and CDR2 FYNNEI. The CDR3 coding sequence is TGTGCCAGCAGGGGCCCGGGGGGAAGCTATGGCTACACCTTC. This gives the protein CASRGPGGSYGYTF.

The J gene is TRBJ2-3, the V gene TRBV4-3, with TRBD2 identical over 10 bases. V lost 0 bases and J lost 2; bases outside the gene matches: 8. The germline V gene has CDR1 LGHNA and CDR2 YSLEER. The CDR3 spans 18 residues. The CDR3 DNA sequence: TGCGCCAGCAGCCAAGAAGGTAGCGGGAGGTTCCTCACAGATACGCAGTATTTT. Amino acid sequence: CASSQEGSGRFLTDTQYF.

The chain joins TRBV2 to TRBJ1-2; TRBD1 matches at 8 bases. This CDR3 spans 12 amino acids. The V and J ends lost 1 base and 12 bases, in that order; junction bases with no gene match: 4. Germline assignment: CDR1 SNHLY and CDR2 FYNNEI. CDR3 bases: TGTGCCAGCAGTGAAGTCCCAGGGGGCCACACCTTC. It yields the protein CASSEVPGGHTF. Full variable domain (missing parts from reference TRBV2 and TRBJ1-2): EPEVTQTPSHQVTQMGQEVILRCVPISNHLYFYWYRQILGQKVEFLVSFYNNEISEKSEIFDDQFSVERPDGSNFTLKIRSTKLEDSAMYFCASSEVPGGHTFGSGTRLTVV.

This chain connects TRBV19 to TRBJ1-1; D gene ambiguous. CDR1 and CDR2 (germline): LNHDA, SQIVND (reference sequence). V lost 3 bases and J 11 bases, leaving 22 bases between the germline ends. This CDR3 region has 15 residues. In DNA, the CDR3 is TGTGCCAGTAGTATCGCAGACACCATGAACACTGGGGCTTTCTTT. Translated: CASSIADTMNTGAFF.